The 31 T cell receptor beta chains in this list originate from one sample, sequenced in a study of T cell changes during pregnancy in multiple sclerosis. The repertoire was sequenced with immunoSEQ multiplex PCR; TCRdb's copy has only in-frame clones and lacks some. The data show just under 45,000 clones, 95% to 96% seen once. Sequenced here: peripheral blood, sampled in the second trimester of pregnancy. Receptors were obtained from a female donor with multiple sclerosis, enrolled in a pregnancy study.

This clone was counted once. This chain connects TRBV6-1 to TRBJ2-6, with D unclear. The CDR3 contains 15 residues. Germline CDR1 and CDR2: MNHNS and SASEGT. Trimming took 0 bases from V and 1 from J, leaving 4 bases between them. The CDR3 region has the DNA TGTGCCAGCAGTGAAGCGGAGTCTGGGGCCAACGTCCTGACTTTC. It encodes CASSEAESGANVLTF.

V and J are TRBV13 and TRBJ2-3, with D perhaps matching TRBD2 (6 bases). CDR1 PRHDT and CDR2 FYEKMQ come from the germline V gene (reference sequence). This CDR3 region has 16 residues. Trimming cost V 5 bases and J 3 bases, with 18 bases left between them. Here the CDR3 DNA reads TGTGCCAGCAGCAGCCGGGACTGGGGTTTGACAGATACGCAGTATTTT. As protein: CASSSRDWGLTDTQYF.

This chain connects TRBV4-1 to TRBJ1-3; D is perhaps TRBD1 (6 bases). Germline assignment: CDR1 MGHRA and CDR2 YSYEKL. V gave up 5 bases and J gave up 0 bases, with 14 bases separating them. The CDR3 totals 16 residues. CDR3 sequence (DNA): TGCGCCAGCAGCAGACAGGTGACAAGCTCTGGAAACACCATATATTTT. It yields the protein CASSRQVTSSGNTIYF.

The chain has TRBV18 and TRBJ2-1; TRBD2 matches 7 bases. Looked up from germline, CDR1 is KGHSH and CDR2 is LQKENI. J gave up 11 bases and V 2 bases, and 15 bases lay outside the gene matches. The CDR3 extends over 16 amino acids. The CDR3 DNA sequence: TGTGCCAGCTCACCAATAGGGACTAAACGGACAATGAAGCAGTTCTTC. It specifies CASSPIGTKRTMKQFF. The variable domain in full, with the rest retrieved from reference TRBV18 and TRBJ2-1, is NAGVMQNPRHLVRRRGQEARLRCSPMKGHSHVYWYRQLPEEGLKFMVYLQKENIIDESGMPKERFSAEFPKEGPSILRIQQVVRGDSAAYFCASSPIGTKRTMKQFFGPGTRLTVL.

The V and J genes are TRBV7-9 and TRBJ1-2, with D uncertain. The CDR3 has 12 amino acids. The germline CDR1 and CDR2 sequences are SEHNR and FQNEAQ (reference sequence). V was pared by 3 bases and J by 7 bases, with 9 bases between. In DNA, the CDR3 is TGTGCCAGCAGCTTTATTCCGGGTGGCTACACCTTC. It translates to CASSFIPGGYTF.

The chain couples TRBV9 to TRBJ2-7; D perhaps matches TRBD2 (7 bases). Looked up from germline, CDR1 is SGDLS and CDR2 is YYNGEE. The length of the CDR3 is 14 residues. Trimming took 0 bases from V and 2 from J, leaving 9 bases between them. CDR3 sequence (DNA): TGTGCCAGCAGCGTAGCCGGGGGGCCCTACGAGCAGTACTTC. Translating it yields CASSVAGGPYEQYF.

The rearrangement joins TRBV6-6 to TRBJ2-5; 9 nucleotides line up with TRBD1. This CDR3 is built from 16 residues. Germline CDR1 reads MNHNY; CDR2 reads SVGAGI (reference sequence). V was pared by 6 bases and J by 4 bases, with 12 bases of the junction left unmatched. In nucleotides, the CDR3 is TGTGCCAGCAGCTCGGGACAGGGTGTGATCCGAGAGACCCAGTACTTC. Its translation is CASSSGQGVIRETQYF.

The rearrangement joins TRBV5-1 to TRBJ1-1, with 9 bases fitting TRBD1. The CDR3 covers 14 residues. V gave up 8 bases and J gave up 1 base; unmatched junction bases: 6. Germline V gene lookup returns CDR1 SGHRS and CDR2 YFSETQ. In DNA, the CDR3 is TGCGCCAGTTCTGGACAGGGGTCGAACACTGAAGCTTTCTTT. This codes for CASSGQGSNTEAFF.

This sequence joins TRBV7-2 and TRBJ2-1; TRBD2 is a possible D gene (5 bases). V was shortened by 1 base and J by 8 bases, with 12 bases between the two germline ends. The CDR3 loop spans 14 amino acids. Germline V lookup: CDR1 SGHTA, CDR2 FQGNSA. CDR3 bases: TGTGCCAGCAGCTTAGACGGGGTACTTGATGAGCAGTTCTTC. This encodes CASSLDGVLDEQFF.

This sequence joins TRBV18 and TRBJ2-2; 10 nucleotides align to TRBD1. The germline CDR1 and CDR2 sequences are KGHSH and LQKENI. The CDR3 length is 16 residues. Trimming took 1 base from V and 3 from J; bases not matched to a gene: 2. The CDR3 loop reads CASSPLGTGDTGELFF. The CDR3 DNA reads TGTGCCAGCTCACCACTAGGGACAGGGGACACCGGGGAGCTGTTTTTT. The full variable domain, its missing parts supplied by reference TRBV18 and TRBJ2-2, is NAGVMQNPRHLVRRRGQEARLRCSPMKGHSHVYWYRQLPEEGLKFMVYLQKENIIDESGMPKERFSAEFPKEGPSILRIQQVVRGDSAAYFCASSPLGTGDTGELFFGEGSRLTVL.

The chain uses TRBV5-1 and TRBJ2-2, with TRBD1 matching over 7 bases. V was pared by 3 bases and J by 1 base, with 0 bases of the junction left unmatched. The CDR3 loop spans 14 amino acids. CDR1 is SGHRS and CDR2 is YFSETQ in the germline V gene. DNA for the CDR3: TGCGCCAGCAGCTGGACAGGGAACACCGGGGAGCTGTTTTTT. Its translation: CASSWTGNTGELFF. The full variable domain, rest sourced from reference TRBV5-1 and TRBJ2-2, is KAGVTQTPRYLIKTRGQQVTLSCSPISGHRSVSWYQQTPGQGLQFLFEYFSETQRNKGNFPGRFSGRQFSNSRSEMNVSTLELGDSALYLCASSWTGNTGELFFGEGSRLTVL.

The chain recombines TRBV6-6 with TRBJ1-1; 7 bases align to TRBD1. Germline CDR1 reads MNHNY; CDR2 reads SVGAGI (reference sequence). The junction had 11 bases not matched to a gene; V was cut back by 5 bases and J by 5 bases. This CDR3 region has 15 residues. CDR3 protein: CASSHRDRGVTEAFF. The CDR3 coding sequence is TGTGCCAGCAGTCACCGGGACAGAGGGGTGACTGAAGCTTTCTTT.

This sequence joins TRBV28 and TRBJ1-4; a weak D match, TRBD1 (6 bases). The length of the CDR3 is 14 residues. The germline V gene encodes CDR1 MDHEN and CDR2 SYDVKM. The ends were cut back, 5 bases at V and 7 bases at J, with 14 bases in the middle. The DNA for the CDR3 is TGTGCCAGCAGTCTAACAGGGCGGCCTGAAAAACTGTTTTTT. Residues: CASSLTGRPEKLFF.

The rearrangement uses TRBV7-2 and TRBJ1-1; tentatively, D is TRBD1 (5 bases). Germline values: CDR1 SGHTA, CDR2 FQGNSA. Trimming shortened V by 4 bases and J by 1 base, and 10 bases separated the two germline ends. The CDR3 runs 14 residues. The chain's CDR3 is CASSSLDTNTEAFF. The CDR3 bases are TGTGCCAGCAGCTCCCTGGACACGAACACTGAAGCTTTCTTT.

V is TRBV4-3 and J is TRBJ2-7, with TRBD1 as a possible D gene (5 bases). The CDR3 consists of 15 residues. Looked up from germline, CDR1 is LGHNA and CDR2 is YSLEER. V gave up 0 bases and J gave up 6 bases, with 15 bases separating them. The CDR3: CASSQEFTDRGEQYF. CDR3 sequence (DNA): TGCGCCAGCAGCCAAGAATTTACAGATAGGGGCGAGCAGTACTTC.

The chain employs TRBV27 and TRBJ2-2, with D possibly matching TRBD1 (5 bases). Germline assignment: CDR1 MNHEY and CDR2 SMNVEV (reference sequence). The length of the CDR3 is 15 residues. Trimming removed 5 bases from V and 1 base from J, with 11 bases in between. The CDR3 nucleotides read TGTGCCAGCAGTAAGGGCAGGGAGAACACCGGGGAGCTGTTTTTT. Translation gives CASSKGRENTGELFF.

The J gene is TRBJ1-5, the V gene TRBV4-3, with TRBD1 matching over 9 bases. CDR1 and CDR2 (germline): LGHNA, YSLEER. The CDR3 extends over 16 amino acids. Trimming removed 0 bases from V and 7 bases from J; junction bases left unmatched: 7. CDR3 residues: CASSQDSGTGYQPQHF. The CDR3 region has the DNA TGCGCCAGCAGCCAAGATTCAGGGACAGGGTACCAGCCCCAGCATTTT.

The chain uses TRBV4-3 and TRBJ2-7; 9 bases are shared with TRBD1. Germline V gives CDR1 LGHNA, CDR2 YSLEER. CDR3 length: 16 amino acids. V lost 3 bases and J lost 4; bases outside the gene matches: 10. In nucleotides, the CDR3 is TGCGCCAGCAGCCAGGCCACAGGGGGCCCCCGGTACGAGCAGTACTTC. Protein: CASSQATGGPRYEQYF.

This clone was counted once. This chain links TRBV29-1 with TRBJ2-3; TRBD2 aligns across 10 bases. The germline V gene encodes CDR1 SQVTM and CDR2 ANQGSEA. There are 13 residues in the CDR3. V shed 3 bases and J 12 bases; nucleotides not matched to a gene: 9. The CDR3 protein is CSVEAVAGGRQYF. The CDR3 DNA sequence: TGCAGCGTTGAGGCCGTAGCGGGAGGCCGACAGTATTTT.

This chain uses TRBV7-6 with TRBJ2-7; no firm D call. In germline, CDR1 is SGHVS, CDR2 FNYEAQ. V gave up 1 base and J gave up 1 base, with 17 bases separating them. The CDR3 consists of 17 residues. CDR3 amino acids: CASSLEADSFLSYEQYF. The CDR3 DNA follows: TGTGCCAGCAGCTTAGAAGCTGACTCTTTCCTTTCCTACGAGCAGTACTTC. The full variable domain, its missing parts supplied by reference TRBV7-6 and TRBJ2-7, is GAGVSQSPRYKVTKRGQDVALRCDPISGHVSLYWYRQALGQGPEFLTYFNYEAQQDKSGLPNDRFSAERPEGSISTLTIQRTEQRDSAMYRCASSLEADSFLSYEQYFGPGTRLTVT.

In its sample, this clone was seen once. A read error may produce the germline difference seen at one junction end. The chain has TRBV5-4 and TRBJ2-7; weak D call: TRBD1 (5 bases). Germline V gives CDR1 SGHNT, CDR2 YYREEE (reference sequence). There are 14 residues in the CDR3. Written as DNA, the CDR3 is TGTGCCAGCAGCTTATGGGGCAAGACCTACAAGCAGTACTTC. Translation: CASSLWGKTYKQYF.

This clone has only one observation. The chain carries TRBV4-1 and TRBJ1-2, with 12 bases matching TRBD1. CDR1 and CDR2 from the germline V gene are MGHRA and YSYEKL. The trim removed 1 base at V and 6 bases at J, leaving 9 bases unmatched. This CDR3 has 17 amino acids. The CDR3 loop reads CASSQVGQGARGDGYTF. For the CDR3, the DNA is TGCGCCAGCAGCCAAGTGGGACAGGGGGCTCGGGGGGATGGCTACACCTTC.

The chain is built from TRBV5-4 and TRBJ2-4; D is unclear. CDR1 SGHNT and CDR2 YYREEE come from the germline V gene (reference sequence). The CDR3 consists of 15 residues. V was shortened by 3 bases and J by 0 bases, with 10 bases between the two germline ends. The CDR3 loop is CASSSPQAAKNIQYF. For the CDR3, the DNA is TGTGCCAGCAGCTCCCCTCAGGCAGCCAAAAACATTCAGTACTTC.

This clone showed up just once. The chain couples TRBV19 to TRBJ2-7; 9 nucleotides line up with TRBD1. CDR3 length: 11 amino acids. Per the germline V gene, CDR1 is LNHDA and CDR2 is SQIVND (reference sequence). Trimming took 10 bases from V and 6 from J; bases not matched to a gene: 4. CDR3 sequence: CATLTGGEQYF. Here the CDR3 DNA reads TGTGCCACCCTGACAGGGGGCGAGCAGTACTTC.

The chain links TRBV7-9 to TRBJ1-2, with D perhaps matching TRBD1 (6 bases). The CDR3 is made up of 16 amino acids. In germline, CDR1 is SEHNR, CDR2 FQNEAQ (reference sequence). The V and J ends lost 6 bases and 0 bases respectively, with 17 bases between them. CDR3 coding DNA: TGTGCCAGCAGTCACACAGGGAAAGGGCCTAACTATGGCTACACCTTC. This encodes CASSHTGKGPNYGYTF.

The chain employs TRBV7-2 and TRBJ2-7; weak D call: TRBD2 (5 bases). There are 12 residues in the CDR3. V shed 5 bases and J shed 4 bases, with 9 bases lying between them. The germline gives CDR1 SGHTA, CDR2 FQGNSA. The DNA of the CDR3 is TGTGCCAGCAGCCGGACTGATTACGAGCAGTACTTC. Amino acid sequence: CASSRTDYEQYF.

V and J are TRBV2 and TRBJ1-1, with D tentatively TRBD1 (5 bases). The CDR3 is 14 residues long. Germline V gene data show CDR1 as SNHLY and CDR2 as FYNNEI. V lost 4 bases and J 4 bases, leaving 13 bases between the germline ends. The CDR3 protein is CASSALSGGTEAFF. CDR3 nucleotide sequence: TGTGCCAGCAGTGCTCTTTCCGGGGGCACTGAAGCTTTCTTT.

The chain is built from TRBV14 and TRBJ1-2; D uncertain. Germline V lookup: CDR1 SGHDN, CDR2 FVKESK. Deletions cut 1 base from V and 4 bases from J, with 7 bases between. The length of the CDR3 is 13 residues. The CDR3 sequence is CASSQGYSYGYTF. The CDR3 DNA is TGTGCCAGCAGCCAAGGCTACAGCTATGGCTACACCTTC. The whole variable domain, remainder taken from reference TRBV14 and TRBJ1-2, is EAGVTQFPSHSVIEKGQTVTLRCDPISGHDNLYWYRRVMGKEIKFLLHFVKESKQDESGMPNNRFLAERTGGTYSTLKVQPAELEDSGVYFCASSQGYSYGYTFGSGTRLTVV.

J is TRBJ2-1 and V is TRBV5-1; no definite D call. The CDR3 length is 14 residues. Germline CDR1 and CDR2: SGHRS and YFSETQ. Trimming took off 4 bases at V and 6 bases at J, with 14 bases between the two ends. The CDR3 here is CASSNQDPPNEQFF. DNA of the CDR3: TGCGCCAGCAGCAATCAGGATCCCCCCAATGAGCAGTTCTTC.

The rearrangement uses TRBV29-1 and TRBJ1-1; maybe TRBD1 (6 bases). Trimming took 4 bases from V and 5 from J, leaving 11 bases between them. This CDR3 has 12 amino acids. The V gene's germline CDR1 is SQVTM and CDR2 ANQGSEA. CDR3 region: CSVVAGETEAFF. CDR3 nucleotide sequence: TGCAGCGTTGTGGCAGGGGAGACTGAAGCTTTCTTT.

The CDR3 nucleotides are TGTGCCAGCAGGTGGGGCGGGGGCCGGGCTTCCTACGAGCAGTACTTC. The encoded protein is CASRWGGGRASYEQYF. This chain joins TRBV7-2 and TRBJ2-7; weak D call: TRBD2 (7 bases). V lost 6 bases and J 1 base, leaving 19 bases between the germline ends. Germline V lookup: CDR1 SGHTA, CDR2 FQGNSA. The CDR3 is made up of 16 amino acids.